The entry below gives a single T cell receptor (beta chain) sequence along with its context. Its antigen is still unknown. Per-nucleotide qualities are absent, and no much larger clonotype sits a single base away. Ficoll-Paque density gradient centrifugation was the method used to isolate PBMCs. Between the V and J ends, shortened by 1 base and 9 bases respectively, the junction contains 5 bases. Taken from the germline V gene, the CDR1 and CDR2 loops are SGDLS and YYNGEE. The CDR3 spans 10 residues, from the cysteine through the valine. CDR3 DNA is the only sequence kept; it has 30 bases, read in frame from the first base. The listed sequencing device is Illumina NovaSeq 6000. TCRalpha and TCRbeta cDNA libraries were built by 5'RACE with constant-segment primers, adding sample barcodes and unique molecular identifiers. RNA was extracted from every sample with Trizol reagent. Library amplification was performed in two PCR steps, and a second sample barcode and Illumina TruSeq adapters were introduced in the second step. Sequencing of libraries was performed on an Illumina NovaSeq with 2 x 150 bp paired-end reads. The paper's data handling went like this. With migec v1.2.7, reads were demultiplexed and then collapsed into UMI-guided consensus sequences. With mixcr v2.1.11, UMI consensuses were aligned to TRA and TRB V and J templates and assembled into clonotypes. A clonotype was counted as expanded or contracted only if both edgeR and NoisET called the change significant, with noise models trained on biological replicates. For edgeR calls, a false discovery rate-adjusted p below 0.01 and a log2 fold-change threshold of 1 were applied. As an exploratory analysis of dynamics, max-normalized trajectories of the 1000 most abundant clonotypes were examined with PCA combined with hierarchical clustering. Each responding clone was given a CD4 or CD8 phenotype based on the CD4+ and CD8+ repertoires, which had been sequenced separately. Using fastp at Q25 and MiXCR, TCRdb reprocessed the public reads and kept productive beta chains. Rows are unified per CDR3 protein, each entry keeping the most common DNA and genes. The V and J calls come from TCRdb's annotation, not from the publication. The sample yields roughly 300,000 distinct CDR3 sequences; around 13% were counted once. Of the sample, 22% falls within the top ten clones.

The data originate from a study of T-cell memory formation after mild COVID-19 (dated by TCRdb to the early 2020s). Some background on the complete study: TCR sequence clusters from the two donors were found to be largely donor specific. The cohort was made up of two young adult volunteers, one female and one male, who were previously healthy. In a couple of donors, T-cell clones that expanded and contracted after mild COVID-19 were tracked by sequencing TCRalpha and TCRbeta repertoires over time. The paper as a whole reports these results and caveats: Clones contracting from day 15 to 85 had balanced CD4/CD8 phenotypes, while a second wave expanding from day 15 to 37 was biased towards CD4+. SARS-CoV-2 specificity was not confirmed for the second-wave clones peaking on day 37. Only a couple of mild cases were covered in the study, and larger cohorts including severe cases with pre-infection samples were considered necessary. Some responding clones were detected in pre-infection memory, which suggested that pre-existing cross-reactive memory T cells had joined the SARS-CoV-2 response. Contracting CD4+ clones were found mainly in CM and EM memory subsets, while CD8+ clones were enriched in EMRA.

Recombination linked TRBV9 to TRBJ2-7; the D gene identity is not certain. Input material: PBMCs or a T cell subset sorted from them (not recorded which). The sequence came from a man between 18 and 35 years old who had mild COVID-19 (a few samples of this study predate the infection). The sample titles of this study are shuffled in the database, so cell type and time point are left out; the donor was told from shared clones. The CDR3 region reads CASSVPAQYV. In nucleotides, the sequence is TGTGCCAGCAGCGTACCTGCGCAGTACGTC.